The 30 T cell receptor beta chains given below trace back to one sample, sequenced in a study of molecular identifiers for immune sequencing clone quantification. TCRdb fed the PCR reads into MiXCR, producing one record per CDR3 protein. The sample comprises approximately 97,000 distinct CDR3 sequences, roughly a quarter of which are singletons, and about 0.99% rests with the top ten. The sequencing input was naive CD8+ T cells from blood, with Jurkat cell RNA spiked in. Regarding subset: FACS-sorted CD8+CD4-CCR7+CD45RA+ naive T cells. These TCRs come from a human donor in good health. Some libraries in this study had Jurkat cell RNA spiked in.

Regarding this clonotype: Just one base apart from a much larger clone, this may be a read error. The chain uses TRBV14 and TRBJ2-7, with 8 bases identical to TRBD1. The trim removed 3 bases at V and 4 bases at J, leaving 5 bases unmatched. This CDR3 is 14 amino acids long. Germline CDR1 SGHDN, CDR2 FVKESK. CDR3 protein: CASSHWDRTYEQYF. The CDR3 nucleotides read TGTGCCAGCAGCCATTGGGACAGGACTTACGAGCAGTACTTC.

The V and J genes are TRBV7-9 and TRBJ2-5, with a possible D match to TRBD1 (5 bases). V lost 8 bases, J lost 2 bases, and 18 bases lay in between. The CDR3 runs to 15 residues. Looked up from germline, CDR1 is SEHNR and CDR2 is FQNEAQ (reference sequence). The chain's CDR3 is CASGAELSPQETQYF. Written as DNA, the CDR3 is TGTGCCAGCGGGGCGGAGTTGTCTCCTCAAGAGACCCAGTACTTC.

This clonotype was observed at least ten times. The chain uses TRBV20-1 and TRBJ2-1, with 7 positions matching TRBD1. V dropped 7 bases and J dropped 4; count of bases not matched to a gene: 10. The CDR3 has 14 residues. Germline V gene sequence: CDR1 DFQATT, CDR2 SNEGSKA (reference sequence). For the CDR3, the DNA is TGCAGTGTCCCCCGGGACAGCCCATACAATGAGCAGTTCTTC. It yields the protein CSVPRDSPYNEQFF.

This clonotype has a single count. The CDR3 does not end in the conserved phenylalanine or tryptophan, so this is likely a read error. The J gene is TRBJ1-2, the V gene TRBV2; TRBD1 agrees at 11 bases. Germline CDR1 and CDR2: SNHLY and FYNNEI. CDR3 length: 14 residues. With 4 bases clipped from V and 4 bases from J, the junction kept 2 bases outside the gene matches. The CDR3: CASSGTGGLYGYTL. The CDR3 coding sequence is TGTGCCAGCAGTGGGACAGGGGGCCTCTATGGCTACACCCTC.

This clonotype was picked up many times. This chain joins TRBV28 and TRBJ2-3; 7 nucleotides match TRBD2. After removal of 6 bases from V and 0 bases from J, the junction contained 6 bases not matched to a gene. CDR3 size: 15 residues. Germline-derived CDR1 and CDR2 are MDHEN and SYDVKM. Here the CDR3 reads CASSRLADSTDTQYF. Written as DNA, the CDR3 is TGTGCCAGCAGCCGGCTAGCGGATAGCACAGATACGCAGTATTTT.

Notes on this clonotype: Given a much more abundant clone one base away, this may be a read error. This rearrangement joins TRBV4-3 to TRBJ1-5; TRBD1 aligns across 9 bases. Germline V gives CDR1 LGHNA, CDR2 YSLEER. The CDR3 is 15 amino acids. The CDR3 region has the DNA TGCGCCAGCAACCAAGATAGACAGGGGGGTCAGCCCCAGCATTTT. Residues: CASNQDRQGGQPQHF.

Notes on this clonotype: A much more abundant neighbour one base away suggests this may be a read error. The V and J genes are TRBV4-3 and TRBJ2-2, with 9 bases lining up with TRBD2. The CDR3 sequence is 17 residues long. Germline V gene data show CDR1 as LGHNA and CDR2 as YSLEER. In nucleotides, the CDR3 is TGCGCCAGCAGCCAAGGTCCGGGACTAGCAGGCGCCGGGGAGCTGTGTTTT. Amino acid sequence: CASSQGPGLAGAGELCF.

The table lists this clonotype with many counts. The chain joins TRBV7-9 to TRBJ2-3; D not resolved. The CDR3 totals 12 residues. V lost 4 bases and J 2 bases, leaving 4 bases between the germline ends. Germline V gene lookup returns CDR1 SEHNR and CDR2 FQNEAQ (reference sequence). CDR3 DNA: TGTGCCAGCAGCTACTACACAGATACGCAGTATTTT. Protein product: CASSYYTDTQYF.

As concerns this clonotype: One base away lies a much larger clone, so this may be a sequencing read error. V usage is TRBV15 and J usage is TRBJ2-5; D tentatively fits TRBD1 or TRBD2 (5 bases each). Germline V CDR1 and CDR2: LNHNV, YYDKDF (reference sequence). This CDR3 has 16 residues. The CDR3 DNA follows: TGTGCCACCAGCAGGCGTGGGGGACCGTACCAAGAGCCCCAGTACTTC. The encoded protein is CATSRRGGPYQEPQYF. The whole variable domain, remainder taken from reference TRBV15 and TRBJ2-5, is DAMVIQNPRYQVTQFGKPVTLSCSQTLNHNVMYWYQQKSSQAPKLLFHYYDKDFNNEADTPDNFQSRRPNTSFCFLDIRSPGLGDTAMYLCATSRRGGPYQEPQYFGPGTRLLVL.

A remark on this clonotype: Given a much more abundant clone one base away, this may be a read error. This sequence joins TRBV20-1 and TRBJ2-7, with D perhaps matching TRBD1 (5 bases). The CDR3 is made up of 13 amino acids. Germline CDR1 and CDR2: DFQATT and SNEGSKA (reference sequence). CDR3 sequence reads: CGADQGLAYEQYF. CDR3 nucleotide sequence: TGCGGTGCTGACCAGGGTCTAGCCTACGAGCAGTACTTC.

This clonotype has more than one count but fewer than ten. V usage is TRBV6-6 and J usage is TRBJ2-3; no clear D gene. Germline CDR1 reads MNHNY; CDR2 reads SVGAGI (reference sequence). There are 14 residues in the CDR3. The V gene lost 5 bases and the J gene lost 3 bases, with 12 bases spanning the gap. CDR3 amino acids: CASSPSPQTDTQYF. The DNA of the CDR3 is TGTGCCAGCAGTCCCTCGCCTCAAACAGATACGCAGTATTTT.

This clonotype turned up a few times. This chain uses TRBV11-2 with TRBJ2-7, with a weak D call TRBD2 (6 bases). V was clipped by 7 bases and J by 2 bases, with 18 bases between them. CDR3 size: 15 residues. The germline V gene has CDR1 SGHAT and CDR2 FQNNGV. The CDR3 nucleotides are TGTGCCAGCACGAGGGAGGCGCTAACCACCTACGAGCAGTACTTC. Translation gives CASTREALTTYEQYF.

Points on this clonotype: This may stem from a read error, because a much larger clone lies one nucleotide away. The chain uses TRBV28 and TRBJ1-2; a weak D match, TRBD1 (6 bases). The CDR3 is 16 amino acids. Germline-derived CDR1 and CDR2 are MDHEN and SYDVKM. The CDR3 reads CTGSLLIQGEVYGYTF. The CDR3 DNA sequence: TGTACCGGCAGTTTACTTATACAGGGTGAGGTCTATGGCTACACCTTC.

This clonotype was seen many times. This sequence joins TRBV20-1 and TRBJ1-5; maybe TRBD1 (6 bases). The CDR3 is 14 amino acids. From germline, CDR1 is DFQATT and CDR2 SNEGSKA (reference sequence). Trimming shortened V by 6 bases and J by 3 bases, and 15 bases separated the two germline ends. The CDR3 spells CSARGGDNNQPQHF. As DNA, the CDR3 is TGCAGTGCCAGGGGAGGGGATAACAATCAGCCCCAGCATTTT.

This clonotype was seen a handful of times. Compared with germline, one end of the junction differs, possibly owing to a read error. This sequence joins TRBV28 and TRBJ2-5; 8 bases fit TRBD2. Germline V gene lookup returns CDR1 MDHEN and CDR2 SYDVKM. This CDR3 is built from 15 residues. The CDR3 DNA is TGTGCCAGCAGTTTAGTTCTAGCGGGTCAAGAGCCCCAGTACTTC. This sequence encodes CASSLVLAGQEPQYF.

Of note for this clonotype: This may arise from a read error, as a much more abundant clone is one base away. No conserved phenylalanine or tryptophan ends this CDR3, so it is likely a read error. The rearrangement uses TRBV6-5 and TRBJ2-7, with a possible D match to TRBD1 (7 bases). CDR3 length: 14 residues. V was cut by 0 bases and J by 3 bases, with 9 bases left in between. Germline V gene sequence: CDR1 MNHEY, CDR2 SVGAGI. In nucleotides, the CDR3 is TGTGCCAGCAGTTACTCCCAGGGGGGCTACGAGCAGTACATC. Translating gives CASSYSQGGYEQYI.

Of note for this clonotype: With a much larger clone just one base away, this may be a read error. The chain is built from TRBV7-9 and TRBJ2-7; the match to TRBD1 covers 9 bases. J was trimmed by 2 bases and V by 5 bases; bases with no gene match: 16. Germline CDR1 and CDR2: SEHNR and FQNEAQ (reference sequence). The CDR3 consists of 18 residues. CDR3 amino acids: CASSPPILSRTGAYEQYF. The CDR3 nucleotides are TGTGCCAGCAGCCCCCCAATCCTCTCTCGGACAGGGGCCTACGAGCAGTACTTC.

This clonotype was observed at least ten times. The chain links TRBV5-1 to TRBJ1-1; weak D call: TRBD1 (6 bases). Looked up from germline, CDR1 is SGHRS and CDR2 is YFSETQ. CDR3 length: 14 residues. The V end was cut by 1 base, the J end by 5 bases, with 12 bases between. CDR3 sequence: CASSLLGAKTEAFF. DNA for the CDR3: TGCGCCAGCAGCTTGTTGGGGGCTAAGACTGAAGCTTTCTTT.

The sample holds many counts of this clonotype. The chain has TRBV15 and TRBJ2-3, with D possibly being TRBD1 or TRBD2 (5 bases each). Trimming cost V 1 base and J 7 bases, with 12 bases left between them. This CDR3 has 14 residues. Germline V lookup: CDR1 LNHNV, CDR2 YYDKDF (reference sequence). The CDR3 nucleotides read TGTGCCACCAGCAGAGGGGTAGGGACGAATACGCAGTATTTT. This translates into CATSRGVGTNTQYF.

In this sample, this clonotype turned up many times. The V and J genes are TRBV9 and TRBJ2-3; 8 bases fit TRBD1. Germline V gene lookup returns CDR1 SGDLS and CDR2 YYNGEE. J lost 5 bases, V lost 0 bases, and 2 bases had no gene match. CDR3 size: 14 residues. CDR3 loop: CASSVATGVDTQYF. CDR3 sequence (DNA): TGTGCCAGCAGCGTAGCGACAGGGGTAGATACGCAGTATTTT. Based on the CDR3 plus reference TRBV9 and TRBJ2-3, the full variable domain is DSGVTQTPKHLITATGQRVTLRCSPRSGDLSVYWYQQSLDQGLQFLIQYYNGEERAKGNILERFSAQQFPDLHSELNLSSLELGDSALYFCASSVATGVDTQYFGPGTRLTVL.

This clonotype was found many times. The chain combines TRBV15 with TRBJ1-1; 10 nucleotides match TRBD1. V was clipped by 8 bases and J by 1 base; unmatched bases: 4. Per germline, CDR1 LNHNV and CDR2 YYDKDF (reference sequence). The CDR3 length is 14 residues. The CDR3 sequence is CATAGTGANTEAFF. CDR3 nucleotides: TGTGCCACCGCCGGGACAGGGGCGAACACTGAAGCTTTCTTT. Using reference TRBV15 and TRBJ1-1 for the parts outside the CDR3, the full variable domain is DAMVIQNPRYQVTQFGKPVTLSCSQTLNHNVMYWYQQKSSQAPKLLFHYYDKDFNNEADTPDNFQSRRPNTSFCFLDIRSPGLGDTAMYLCATAGTGANTEAFFGQGTRLTVV.

This clonotype came up once. This may be a read error: a much more frequent sequence differs by one nucleotide. The chain joins TRBV29-1 to TRBJ2-7, with D perhaps assigned TRBD1 or TRBD2 (5 bases each). The CDR3 length is 12 residues. Germline lookup yields CDR1 SQVTM and CDR2 ANQGSEA. The CDR3 reads CSVWDGYYEQHF. Written as DNA, the CDR3 is TGCAGCGTTTGGGACGGATACTACGAGCAGCACTTC.

The rearrangement links TRBV20-1 to TRBJ2-7, with D perhaps matching TRBD2 (5 bases). Germline V gives CDR1 DFQATT, CDR2 SNEGSKA (reference sequence). The CDR3 runs 12 residues. Trimming took off 2 bases at V and 3 bases at J, with 8 bases between the two ends. This CDR3 reads CSARLRGYEQYF. The CDR3 coding sequence is TGCAGTGCTAGACTACGGGGCTACGAGCAGTACTTC.

The chain is built from TRBV10-3 and TRBJ2-5, with D hard to call. V was trimmed by 4 bases and J by 0 bases, leaving 9 bases between them. The CDR3 length is 14 residues. CDR1 is ENHRY, CDR2 SYGVKD, per germline. CDR3: CAISAMENQETQYF. The CDR3 coding sequence is TGTGCCATCAGTGCGATGGAAAACCAAGAGACCCAGTACTTC.

This clonotype was found a few times. The V call is TRBV12-3 or TRBV12-4, the J call TRBJ2-3; D is ambiguous. Trimming stripped 3 bases from V and 4 bases from J, with 5 bases between. The CDR3 runs to 12 residues. The CDR3 here is CASSFSADTQYF. The CDR3, as DNA: TGTGCCAGCAGTTTTTCGGCAGATACGCAGTATTTT.

Comments on this clonotype: A junction end diverges from the germline sequence, so it may reflect a read error. The V and J genes are TRBV19 and TRBJ2-2, with 15 bases matching TRBD2. This CDR3 contains 17 residues. Germline V CDR1 and CDR2: LNHDA, SQIVND (reference sequence). In DNA form, the CDR3 reads TGTGCCAGTAGTAGGACTAGCGGGGGGGCGCACACCGGGGAGCTGCTTTTT. It codes for CASSRTSGGAHTGELLF.

This clonotype showed up just a few times. This chain uses TRBV27 with TRBJ2-1, with D unresolved. CDR1 and CDR2 (germline): MNHEY, SMNVEV (reference sequence). Trimming took off 2 bases at V and 6 bases at J, with 11 bases between the two ends. The CDR3 runs 14 residues. The CDR3 is CASSLVGELNEQFF. CDR3 nucleotides: TGTGCCAGCAGTTTAGTTGGGGAACTCAATGAGCAGTTCTTC.

Only a few counts were recorded for this clonotype. The CDR3 spells CASSWGDEQFF. CDR3 in DNA: TGTGCCAGCAGTTGGGGCGATGAGCAGTTCTTC. This rearrangement joins TRBV27 to TRBJ2-1; weak D call: TRBD1 (5 bases). Germline V lookup: CDR1 MNHEY, CDR2 SMNVEV (reference sequence). Trimming removed 4 bases from V and 8 bases from J, with 6 bases in between. The CDR3 spans 11 residues.

The chain uses TRBV9 and TRBJ2-3; D gene unclear. The CDR3 extends over 13 amino acids. The germline gives CDR1 SGDLS, CDR2 YYNGEE. V lost 0 bases, J lost 15 bases, and 17 bases lay in between. CDR3 loop: CASSVDGTNTQYF. CDR3 in DNA: TGTGCCAGCAGCGTAGACGGCACAAATACACAATATTTT.

This sequence joins TRBV7-9 and TRBJ2-7; D unclear. V was shortened by 2 bases and J by 6 bases, with 8 bases between the two germline ends. The germline V gene encodes CDR1 SEHNR and CDR2 FQNEAQ (reference sequence). The CDR3 length is 12 residues. CDR3 amino acids: CASSLSLGEQYF. The CDR3, as DNA: TGTGCCAGCAGCTTATCTTTAGGCGAGCAGTACTTC.